This T cell receptor beta chain was captured by sequencing in a study of blood T cell repertoires in COVID-19. Assay: immunoSEQ multiplex PCR; the TCRdb copy retains only in-frame clones and omits some. Of some 29,000 clones listed, roughly 80% are singletons. This CDR3 is 15 amino acids long. Per germline, CDR1 SGHRS and CDR2 YFSETQ. Trimming removed 4 bases from V and 3 bases from J; junction bases left unmatched: 7. This clonotype originated in a man older than 75 with active COVID-19. The rearrangement joins TRBV5-1 to TRBJ2-3; 8 bases are a match to TRBD1. Sequenced input: peripheral blood. CDR3 region: CASSTGQGWTDTQYF. The CDR3 coding sequence is TGCGCCAGCAGCACTGGACAGGGTTGGACAGATACGCAGTATTTT.